This T cell receptor beta chain was sequenced for a study of blood T cell repertoires in COVID-19. Study in general: Samples representing acute and convalescent COVID-19 were sourced from the United States, Italy and Spain.

The V and J ends lost 0 bases and 7 bases respectively, with 19 bases between them. Looked up from germline, CDR1 is SGHDT and CDR2 is YYEEEE. There are 16 residues in the CDR3. This clone has just one count. The table came from immunoSEQ multiplex PCR; TCRdb's copy has only in-frame clones and leaves some out. The sample carries 200,000 to 300,000 clones, around 86% recorded once. Sequenced: peripheral blood. This receptor was identified in a woman aged 60-70 years with active or convalescent COVID-19. The V gene is TRBV5-6, the J gene TRBJ1-1; possible D gene TRBD1, 6 bases. As DNA, the CDR3 is TGTGCCAGCAGCTTGGGTACAGGTGTCATACAGGGTGAAGCTTTCTTT. This translates into CASSLGTGVIQGEAFF. The full variable domain, its missing parts supplied by reference TRBV5-6 and TRBJ1-1, is DAGVTQSPTHLIKTRGQQVTLRCSPKSGHDTVSWYQQALGQGPQFIFQYYEEEERQRGNFPDRFSGHQFPNYSSELNVNALLLGDSALYLCASSLGTGVIQGEAFFGQGTRLTVV.